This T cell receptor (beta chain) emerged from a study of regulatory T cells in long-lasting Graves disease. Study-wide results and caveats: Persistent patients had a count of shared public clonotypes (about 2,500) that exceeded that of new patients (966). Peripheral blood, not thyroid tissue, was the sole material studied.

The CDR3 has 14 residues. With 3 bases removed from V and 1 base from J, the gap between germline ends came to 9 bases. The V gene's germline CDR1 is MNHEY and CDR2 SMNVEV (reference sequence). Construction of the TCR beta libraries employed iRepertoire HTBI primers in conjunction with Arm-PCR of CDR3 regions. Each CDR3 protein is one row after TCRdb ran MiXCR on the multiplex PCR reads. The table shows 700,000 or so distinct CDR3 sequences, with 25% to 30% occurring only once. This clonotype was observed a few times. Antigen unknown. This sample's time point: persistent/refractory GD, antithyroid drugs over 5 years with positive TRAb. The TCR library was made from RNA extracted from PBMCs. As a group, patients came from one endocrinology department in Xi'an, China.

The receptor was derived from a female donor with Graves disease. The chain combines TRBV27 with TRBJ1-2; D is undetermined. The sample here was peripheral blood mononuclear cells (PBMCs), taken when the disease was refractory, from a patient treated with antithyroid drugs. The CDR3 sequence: CASSFGAGNYGYTF. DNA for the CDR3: TGTGCCAGCAGTTTTGGCGCCGGTAACTATGGCTACACCTTC.